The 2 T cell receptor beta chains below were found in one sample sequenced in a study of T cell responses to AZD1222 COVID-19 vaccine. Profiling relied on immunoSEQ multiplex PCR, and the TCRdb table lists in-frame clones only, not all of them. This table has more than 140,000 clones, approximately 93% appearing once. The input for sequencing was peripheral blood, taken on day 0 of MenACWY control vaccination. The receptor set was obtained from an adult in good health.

CDR3 nucleotide sequence: TGCGCCAGCAGCCATGGACAGGTCAATTCACCCCTCCACTTT. Protein product: CASSHGQVNSPLHF. The chain employs TRBV5-1 and TRBJ1-6; 7 nucleotides agree with TRBD1. Losses at the gene ends were 4 bases for V and 7 bases for J; bases not matched to a gene: 5. The germline V gene has CDR1 SGHRS and CDR2 YFSETQ. The length of the CDR3 is 14 residues.

CDR3 nucleotides: TGTGCCAGCAGTTACTCGAACGCGAACACTGAAGCTTTCTTT. As protein: CASSYSNANTEAFF. The chain carries TRBV6-5 and TRBJ1-1; D gene unclear. The V and J ends lost 0 bases and 1 base respectively, with 6 bases between them. The length of the CDR3 is 14 residues. Germline V gene lookup returns CDR1 MNHEY and CDR2 SVGAGI.